This T cell receptor beta chain appears in the sequencing data of a study of early T cells in non-severe SARS-CoV-2 infection. At the level of the study: Unsorted whole blood bulk RNA was sequenced, with unpaired chains.

Per the germline V gene, CDR1 is SGHTA and CDR2 is FQGNSA. Trimming took 6 bases from V and 6 from J; bases not matched to a gene: 12. This CDR3 contains 15 residues. This clonotype was counted many times. Its antigen is not known. Individually, cDNA molecules had unique molecular identifiers attached to them. TCRdb analysed the 5' RACE reads with MiXCR anew, one entry per CDR3 protein. The sample yields around 70,000 distinct CDR3 sequences, about a tenth seen once. General study results and limits: Clonotype matching in VDJdb favored anti-spike CD8 responses and did not capture private and CD4 specificities.

This sequence was found in an adult who was a healthcare worker with PCR-confirmed SARS-CoV-2 infection or an uninfected control (not recorded which). V usage is TRBV7-2 and J usage is TRBJ2-7; TRBD2 matches at 9 bases. The sequencing here drew on whole blood, taken at baseline. The CDR3 DNA follows: TGTGCCAGCAGACCCGTTAGCGGGAGCCCTGCCGAGCAGTACTTC. It codes for CASRPVSGSPAEQYF.